This T cell receptor (beta chain) was captured in a study of T-cell memory formation after mild COVID-19. At the level of the study: Clustering of TCRs was largely donor specific.

A remark on this clonotype: Its antigen is currently unknown.

TCRdb passed the 5' RACE reads through MiXCR, listing each CDR3 protein once. Found here are over 450,000 distinct CDR3 sequences, approximately 20% of them singletons; the top ten hold approximately 12%. This CDR3 comprises 14 residues. Germline CDR1 and CDR2: LGHNA and YSLEER. V lost 5 bases, J lost 5 bases, and 6 bases stayed unmatched. Study observations and caveats: Clones that shrank (day 15 to 85) were balanced CD4/CD8, whereas later expanders leaned CD4+.

The chain has TRBV4-3 and TRBJ2-1, with 7 bases that match TRBD2. This TCR came from an adult woman who had mild COVID-19 (a few samples of this study predate the infection). Cell type and time point are not known. Material: PBMCs or a T cell subset sorted from them (not recorded which). CDR3 nucleotides: TGCGCCAGCAGCGCTAGCGGAACCAACAATGAGCAGTTCTTC. The encoded protein is CASSASGTNNEQFF.